This entry describes one T cell receptor (beta chain). Per the germline V gene, CDR1 is SNHLY and CDR2 is FYNNEI. This CDR3 has 14 amino acids. V lost 5 bases to trimming and J lost 4 bases, with 14 bases between them. The table came from immunoSEQ multiplex PCR; TCRdb's copy has only in-frame clones and leaves some out. The repertoire has hundreds of thousands of clones, approximately 74% of them found once; the top ten carry 1.7%. The record originates from a study of shared clonotypes between healthy human individuals. This sequence was found in a woman in her 30s in good health. This chain connects TRBV2 to TRBJ1-2; a possible D gene is TRBD1 (5 bases). The material sequenced was memory CD4+ T cells sorted from blood. The subset: CD45RA-negative fraction. Here the CDR3 DNA reads TGTGCCAGCAGTAAAATAACAGGAGTCTATGGCTACACCTTC. Protein sequence: CASSKITGVYGYTF.